Sequencing of this TCR beta chain was carried out in a study of T cell repertoires in cytomegalovirus infection. This clonotype was detected many times. V was pared by 2 bases and J by 1 base, with 17 bases between. CDR1 and CDR2 (germline): MDHEN, SYDVKM. The CDR3 contains 17 residues. MiXCR, applied by TCRdb to the reads, yields one record per CDR3 protein. The sample consists of under 200,000 distinct CDR3 sequences, approximately 17% of them appearing once. The rearrangement links TRBV28 to TRBJ1-1, with TRBD1 as a possible D gene (5 bases). The clonotype was recovered from a human donor in good health (CMV status not recorded). Some clones in this sample may be carry-over from other donors' samples. Sequencing input: CD8+ T cells from PBMCs. CDR3 protein: CASSLDLRDRKNTEAFF. As DNA, the CDR3 is TGTGCCAGCAGTTTAGACCTCCGGGACCGGAAGAACACTGAAGCTTTCTTT. Full variable domain (missing parts from reference TRBV28 and TRBJ1-1): DVKVTQSSRYLVKRTGEKVFLECVQDMDHENMFWYRQDPGLGLRLIYFSYDVKMKEKGDIPEGYSVSREKKERFSLILESASTNQTSMYLCASSLDLRDRKNTEAFFGQGTRLTVV.